What follows are 5 T cell receptor beta chains derived from one specimen sequenced in a study of blood T cell repertoires in COVID-19. Profiled with immunoSEQ multiplex PCR; TCRdb holds only in-frame clones, not every one. The sample includes approximately 74,000 clones, 88% of them seen just once. Sample: peripheral blood. The receptors here all came from a woman in her sixties or seventies with acute or convalescent COVID-19.

The chain carries TRBV6-5 and TRBJ2-2; 9 nucleotides match TRBD1. Germline loops: CDR1 MNHEY, CDR2 SVGAGI. CDR3 length: 15 amino acids. Trimming at V came to 7 bases and at J to 2 bases, leaving 5 bases not matched to a gene. The chain's CDR3 is CASKRTGANTGELFF. DNA for the CDR3: TGTGCCAGCAAGCGGACAGGGGCAAACACCGGGGAGCTGTTTTTT.

This chain uses TRBV29-1 with TRBJ2-7; the match to TRBD2 covers 8 bases. Germline V lookup: CDR1 SQVTM, CDR2 ANQGSEA. Trimming took 7 bases from V and 6 from J; bases not matched to a gene: 14. This CDR3 spans 14 amino acids. CDR3 in DNA: TGCAGCGAATCCGGGACTAGGTTACGGGGCGAGCAGTACGTC. As protein: CSESGTRLRGEQYV.

V is TRBV18 and J is TRBJ2-1, with 7 bases fitting TRBD1. The CDR3 is 14 residues long. Germline V gene lookup returns CDR1 KGHSH and CDR2 LQKENI. V lost 3 bases, J lost 4 bases, and 3 bases stayed unmatched. The CDR3 region has the DNA TGTGCCAGCTCACCTTCGGGACAGTACAATGAGCAGTTCTTC. It translates to CASSPSGQYNEQFF.

The chain recombines TRBV7-3 with TRBJ1-1, with D unclear. The V end lost 2 bases, the J end lost 6 bases, and 13 bases lay between the germline ends. Germline CDR1 reads SGHTA; CDR2 reads FQGTGA. This CDR3 is 14 amino acids long. The CDR3 protein is CASSLGRGSAEAFF. The CDR3 DNA reads TGTGCCAGCAGCTTAGGACGGGGATCGGCTGAAGCTTTCTTT.

This clone was recorded once. The J gene is TRBJ2-1, the V gene TRBV27; D gene uncertain. V lost 4 bases, J lost 2 bases, and 9 bases lay in between. CDR3 length equals 14 residues. Germline lookup yields CDR1 MNHEY and CDR2 SMNVEV (reference sequence). As DNA, the CDR3 is TGTGCCAGCAGTTGGAGTAGAACCTACAATGAGCAGTTCTTC. Protein product: CASSWSRTYNEQFF.